The 17 T cell receptor beta chains presented below share a single source sample, sequenced in a study of blood T cells in healthy people across ages. A second PCR of roughly 7 to 11 cycles used a sample-barcoded 5' primer and a J-beta primer mix. MiXCR was run by TCRdb on the 5' RACE reads, yielding one entry per CDR3 protein. In the table there are 700,000 to 850,000 distinct CDR3 sequences, approximately 55% of which are singletons. Sequencing was done on a sample of blood. The receptors stem from a man at least 80 years old in good health.

This clonotype was recorded many times. This chain joins TRBV7-3 and TRBJ2-7, with TRBD1 as a possible D gene (5 bases). From germline, CDR1 is SGHTA and CDR2 FQGTGA. The V and J ends lost 3 bases and 4 bases respectively, with 10 bases between them. The CDR3 consists of 13 residues. The CDR3: CASSFFSGYEQYF. The CDR3 coding sequence is TGTGCCAGCAGCTTTTTTTCAGGGTACGAGCAGTACTTC.

Only a few counts were recorded for this clonotype. The chain uses TRBV5-1 and TRBJ2-3; D possibly corresponds to TRBD2 (6 bases). In germline, CDR1 is SGHRS, CDR2 YFSETQ. Trimming removed 4 bases from V and 0 bases from J, with 12 bases in between. This CDR3 is 15 amino acids long. CDR3 bases: TGCGCCAGCAGCGGTCCTACTAGCAGCACAGATACGCAGTATTTT. Translating gives CASSGPTSSTDTQYF.

The genes are TRBV20-1 and TRBJ2-3; D perhaps matches TRBD1 (6 bases). The length of the CDR3 is 14 residues. V gave up 5 bases and J gave up 14 bases, with 26 bases separating them. Germline V gene sequence: CDR1 DFQATT, CDR2 SNEGSKA (reference sequence). CDR3 bases: TGCAGTGCTTCGCCTTGGGGGCTCGGCGGATACGCGTATTTT. This translates into CSASPWGLGGYAYF.

V gene TRBV28 combines with J gene TRBJ2-5, with 12 bases identical to TRBD2. The V gene end was trimmed by 6 bases and the J gene end by 11 bases; junction bases not matched to a gene: 19. CDR1 is MDHEN, CDR2 SYDVKM, per germline. This CDR3 spans 17 amino acids. The CDR3, as DNA: TGTGCCAGCAGCTCCGGGACTAGCGGGCCCACGAGGAATGAGCAGTACTTC. Encoded protein: CASSSGTSGPTRNEQYF.

This clonotype was counted between two and nine times. The CDR3 spells CSAARDTGELFF. DNA of the CDR3: TGCAGTGCGGCGCGGGACACCGGGGAGCTGTTTTTT. This chain links TRBV20-1 with TRBJ2-2, with D tentatively TRBD2 (5 bases). CDR3 length: 12 residues. Germline V CDR1 and CDR2: DFQATT, SNEGSKA (reference sequence). The V and J ends lost 6 bases and 3 bases respectively, with 8 bases between them.

This clonotype has just a few counts. This chain links TRBV12-3 or TRBV12-4 with TRBJ2-1; D not certain. V was cut by 3 bases and J by 4 bases, with 7 bases left in between. The CDR3 covers 13 residues. The CDR3 nucleotides read TGTGCCAGCAGTTTCATGGGGTACAATGAGCAGTTCTTC. Encoded protein: CASSFMGYNEQFF.

The CDR3 is CASSSLGTGGHEQYF. Written as DNA, the CDR3 is TGTGCCAGCAGTTCCCTAGGGACAGGGGGCCACGAGCAGTACTTC. The chain carries TRBV28 and TRBJ2-7; TRBD1 matches at 12 bases. The length of the CDR3 is 15 residues. Germline V gives CDR1 MDHEN, CDR2 SYDVKM. The V and J ends lost 4 bases and 5 bases, in that order; junction bases with no gene match: 6.

The chain is built from TRBV7-2 and TRBJ1-2; D gene uncertain. Deletions cut 3 bases from V and 7 bases from J, with 15 bases between. This CDR3 is 14 amino acids long. Germline V gene data show CDR1 as SGHTA and CDR2 as FQGNSA. In DNA, the CDR3 is TGTGCCAGCAGCTTTGCGGGAGGGAATGGTGGCTACACCTTC. Translating gives CASSFAGGNGGYTF. Using reference TRBV7-2 and TRBJ1-2 for the parts outside the CDR3, the full variable domain is GAGVSQSPSNKVTEKGKDVELRCDPISGHTALYWYRQSLGQGLEFLIYFQGNSAPDKSGLPSDRFSAERTGGSVSTLTIQRTQQEDSAVYLCASSFAGGNGGYTFGSGTRLTVV.

This rearrangement joins TRBV5-1 to TRBJ1-1, with D perhaps TRBD1 (5 bases). CDR1 and CDR2 from the germline V gene are SGHRS and YFSETQ. This CDR3 region has 14 residues. The V end lost 4 bases, the J end lost 3 bases, and 13 bases lay between the germline ends. The CDR3 loop reads CASSAQDEDTEAFF. For the CDR3, the DNA is TGCGCCAGCAGCGCACAGGACGAGGACACTGAAGCTTTCTTT.

This chain uses TRBV2 with TRBJ1-4, with D perhaps matching TRBD1 (5 bases). This CDR3 comprises 14 residues. CDR1 and CDR2 (germline): SNHLY, FYNNEI. Trimming removed 3 bases from V and 7 bases from J, with 12 bases in between. The CDR3 spells CASSDRGISEKLFF. The CDR3 coding sequence is TGTGCCAGCAGTGATCGGGGGATAAGTGAAAAACTGTTTTTT.

The genes are TRBV15 and TRBJ2-7; D is uncertain. V was trimmed by 0 bases and J by 3 bases, leaving 18 bases between them. The CDR3 is 17 amino acids. In germline, CDR1 is LNHNV, CDR2 YYDKDF (reference sequence). The CDR3 loop reads CATSREAIRTANYEQYF. The CDR3, as DNA: TGTGCCACCAGCAGAGAGGCTATCCGGACGGCCAACTACGAGCAGTACTTC. Full variable domain (remainder filled in from reference TRBV15 and TRBJ2-7): DAMVIQNPRYQVTQFGKPVTLSCSQTLNHNVMYWYQQKSSQAPKLLFHYYDKDFNNEADTPDNFQSRRPNTSFCFLDIRSPGLGDTAMYLCATSREAIRTANYEQYFGPGTRLTVT.

The rearrangement links TRBV5-1 to TRBJ2-7; 7 bases agree with TRBD1. There are 15 residues in the CDR3. With 2 bases clipped from V and 3 bases from J, the junction kept 8 bases outside the gene matches. Germline V lookup: CDR1 SGHRS, CDR2 YFSETQ. CDR3 nucleotides: TGCGCCAGCAGCTTAACAGGGGATAGGGTCTACGAGCAGTACTTC. Translation: CASSLTGDRVYEQYF.

This clonotype was observed a handful of times. The rearrangement links TRBV7-8 to TRBJ2-7; D is uncertain. In germline, CDR1 is SGHVS, CDR2 FQNEAQ. The V and J ends lost 5 bases and 7 bases respectively, with 21 bases between them. This CDR3 has 15 residues. CDR3 DNA sequence: TGTGCCAGCAGCACCCGTTCCGGGCCTAATGGAGAGCAGTACTTC. Its translation: CASSTRSGPNGEQYF.

V gene TRBV12-3 or TRBV12-4 combines with J gene TRBJ2-7, with D uncertain. The CDR3 spans 11 residues. The V end lost 4 bases, the J end lost 7 bases, and 8 bases lay between the germline ends. DNA for the CDR3: TGTGCCAGCAGTTACAAAACGGAGCAGTACTTC. It yields the protein CASSYKTEQYF.

This clonotype occurred a few times. This chain uses TRBV5-1 with TRBJ2-5; 9 nucleotides line up with TRBD1. The J call is uncertain, as TRBJ2-7 better fits the DNA end. The germline V gene encodes CDR1 SGHRS and CDR2 YFSETQ. The length of the CDR3 is 14 residues. The CDR3 protein is CASQRTGDSYEQYF. The CDR3 nucleotides are TGCGCCAGCCAGAGGACAGGGGACTCCTACGAGCAGTACTTC.

This clonotype was picked up a small number of times. The J gene is TRBJ2-3, the V gene TRBV6-1; 10 bases fit TRBD2. This CDR3 comprises 16 residues. The ends lost 7 bases at V and 0 bases at J; junction bases unmatched: 7. Germline CDR1 and CDR2: MNHNS and SASEGT. This chain's CDR3 is CASTPLAGLSTDTQYF. The CDR3, as DNA: TGTGCCAGCACCCCACTAGCGGGACTAAGCACAGATACGCAGTATTTT.

The chain couples TRBV20-1 to TRBJ2-7, with D maybe TRBD2 (7 bases). Germline lookup yields CDR1 DFQATT and CDR2 SNEGSKA (reference sequence). The CDR3 sequence is 13 residues long. CDR3 loop: CRKGGRPSYEQYF. The CDR3 bases are TGCAGAAAGGGGGGGCGACCCTCCTACGAGCAGTACTTC.